The entry that follows covers one T cell receptor (beta chain) sequence. Its antigen is not identified. Primers for the PCR totalled 60 Vbeta and 13 Jbeta. The assay was immunoSEQ multiplex PCR, and TCRdb's table has in-frame clones only and misses some. The sample table includes approximately 180,000 clones. This record comes from a study of cytomegalovirus exposure and HLA in healthy donors. The study's findings and limits: Later analysis showed most CMV-associated TCR beta chains appearing HLA-restricted. An ancestry cluster, one associated with Asian ancestry, reportedly showed fewer N-insertions than the approximately 650-donor mean in a later analysis. Across HLA loci, a later analysis found differing TCR association rates, with DRB1 most and HLA-C fewest. Overall, roughly 160 TCR beta chains were annotated as cytomegalovirus-associated.

The receptor was derived from a man between 25 and 39 years old in good health and CMV-seronegative. The sequenced sample was PBMCs.

CDR3 nucleotides: TGTGCCAGCAGTTTGAGGGGGTTAGGGACAGATACGCAGTATTTT. This gives the protein CASSLRGLGTDTQYF. The V and J genes are TRBV28 and TRBJ2-3; D may be TRBD1 (6 bases). From germline, CDR1 is MDHEN and CDR2 SYDVKM. V gave up 3 bases and J gave up 3 bases, with 13 bases separating them. The CDR3 covers 15 residues.